The TCR beta chain under discussion was sequenced for a study of OX40 agonist ivuxolimab in advanced cancers. In germline, CDR1 is MNHEY, CDR2 SMNVEV (reference sequence). The CDR3 has 14 residues. With 6 bases removed from V and 2 bases from J, the gap between germline ends came to 13 bases. Clones were sequenced by immunoSEQ multiplex PCR, and TCRdb holds only the in-frame ones, with some missing. Among tens of thousands of clones listed, roughly 80% were seen once. The TCR was taken from an adult with an advanced solid tumor such as melanoma, head and neck, liver or kidney cancer. This material consisted of CD4+ or CD8+ T cells sorted from blood, taken in a trial of the OX40 agonist ivuxolimab. This chain connects TRBV27 to TRBJ1-2; D perhaps matches TRBD1 (6 bases). The CDR3 region is CASRRDTLNYGYTF. As DNA, the CDR3 is TGTGCCAGCAGAAGGGACACCTTGAACTATGGCTACACCTTC.